This T cell receptor beta chain was recorded in a study of shared clonotypes between healthy human individuals. CDR1 SGHRS and CDR2 YFSETQ come from the germline V gene. V lost 5 bases, J lost 3 bases, and 14 bases lay in between. The CDR3 totals 15 residues. Original processing notes: Because ImmunoSEQ provided only junction sequences with no quality scores, the filtering differed. The repertoire was sequenced with immunoSEQ multiplex PCR; TCRdb's copy has only in-frame clones and lacks some. V and J calls plus clone size are reproduced from that table; the DNA served to infer D and trimming. Here the sample spans over 400,000 clones, about 72% being singletons. The table lists this clone with a count of one. A clone one base away is much larger, so this may be a read error.

The chain carries TRBV5-1 and TRBJ2-2; D is ambiguous. The sequence derives from a woman between 40 and 55 years old in good health. Some clones in this sample may be carry-over from other donors' samples. Specimen: PBMCs. CDR3 DNA: TGCGCCAGCAGTTTACCCGATGAGGACACCGGGGAGCTGTTTTTT. This translates into CASSLPDEDTGELFF.